This is a list of T cell receptor beta chains from one sample in a study of T cells in narcolepsy. Produced via immunoSEQ multiplex PCR; TCRdb's table is partial and in-frame only. The data contain 25,000 or so clones, about 82% of them seen just once; the ten biggest clones take up 10%. The specimen was memory (CD45RA-) CD4+ T cells from blood. The source is a human donor in good health. CDR3s include the opening cysteine and the closing phenylalanine or tryptophan.

V	J	CDR3
TRBV7-8	TRBJ2-2	CASSLDGAGELFF
TRBV28	TRBJ1-6	CASSLGKPPPLHF
TRBV6-1	TRBJ2-2	CASSEARLTNTGELFF
TRBV11-2	TRBJ2-6	CASSLEGGAGANVLTF
TRBV6-6	TRBJ2-1	CASSYGGRGYNEQFF
TRBV5-8	TRBJ2-3	CASSLVGAGGLGSTDTQYF
TRBV19	TRBJ2-1	CASCGVKEQFF
TRBV5-1	TRBJ2-7	CASSQGQGANEQYF
TRBV6-5	TRBJ2-5	CASKRPTGQETQYF
TRBV5-1	TRBJ2-5	CASSLGRETQYF
TRBV19	TRBJ2-4	CASSIDHRAEENIQYF
TRBV29-1	TRBJ2-1	CSVILAGGPLNEQFF